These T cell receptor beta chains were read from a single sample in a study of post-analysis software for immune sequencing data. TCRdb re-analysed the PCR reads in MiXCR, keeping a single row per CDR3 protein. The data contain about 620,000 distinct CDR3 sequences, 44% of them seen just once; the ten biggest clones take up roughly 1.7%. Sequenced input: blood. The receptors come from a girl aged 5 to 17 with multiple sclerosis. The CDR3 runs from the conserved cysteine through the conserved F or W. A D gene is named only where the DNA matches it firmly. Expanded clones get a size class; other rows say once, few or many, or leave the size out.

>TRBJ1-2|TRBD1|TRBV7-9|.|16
CASTTTQTGGDYGYTF
TGTGCCAGCACTACTACCCAGACAGGGGGGGACTATGGCTACACCTTC
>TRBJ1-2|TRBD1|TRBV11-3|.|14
CASSAGGSNYGYTF
TGTGCCAGCAGCGCAGGGGGGTCTAACTATGGCTACACCTTC
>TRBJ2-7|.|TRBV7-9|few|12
CASSFSGAAQYF
TGTGCCAGCAGCTTCTCAGGGGCAGCCCAGTACTTC
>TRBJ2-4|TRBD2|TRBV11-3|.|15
CASSSSGPDKNIQYF
TGTGCCAGCAGCTCTAGCGGGCCCGACAAAAACATTCAGTACTTC
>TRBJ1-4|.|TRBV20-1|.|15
CSARDGRPPGEKLFF
TGCAGTGCTAGAGATGGCCGGCCTCCCGGTGAAAAACTGTTTTTT
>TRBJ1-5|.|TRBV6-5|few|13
CASSRTYNQPQHF
TGTGCCAGCAGTCGGACCTACAACCAGCCCCAGCATTTT
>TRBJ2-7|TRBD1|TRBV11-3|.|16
CASSPRGTGSEDEQYF
TGTGCCAGCAGCCCACGGGGGACAGGGTCAGAGGACGAGCAGTACTTC
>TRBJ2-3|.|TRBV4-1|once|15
CASSGTRSITDTQYF
TGCGCCAGCAGTGGGACACGATCTATCACAGATACGCAGTATTTT
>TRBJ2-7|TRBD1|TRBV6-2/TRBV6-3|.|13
CASEGGSTYEQYF
TGTGCCAGCGAAGGGGGCAGCACCTACGAGCAGTACTTC
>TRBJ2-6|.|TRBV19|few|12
CASSWGANVLTF
TGTGCCAGTTCCTGGGGGGCCAACGTCCTGACTTTC
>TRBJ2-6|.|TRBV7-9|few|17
CASSRPIRDVGANVLTF
TGTGCCAGCAGCCGACCGATCCGGGACGTCGGGGCCAACGTCCTGACTTTC
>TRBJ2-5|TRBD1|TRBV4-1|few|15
CASSLGGTGEETQYF
TGCGCCAGCAGCCTAGGGGGGACAGGGGAAGAGACCCAGTACTTC
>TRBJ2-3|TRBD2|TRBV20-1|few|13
CSAPSGGLDTQYF
TGCAGCGCCCCTAGCGGGGGACTAGATACGCAGTATTTT
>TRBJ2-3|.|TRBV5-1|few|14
CASSLAPGTDTQYF
TGCGCCAGCAGCTTGGCACCGGGCACAGATACGCAGTATTTT
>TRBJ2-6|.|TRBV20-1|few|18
CSASPPPSVYSGANVLTF
TGCAGTGCTAGTCCCCCCCCGTCCGTATATTCTGGGGCCAACGTCCTGACTTTC
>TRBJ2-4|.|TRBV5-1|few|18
CASRRGGGGPPSANIQYF
TGCGCCAGCAGGCGGGGCGGTGGCGGGCCGCCCTCGGCAAACATTCAGTACTTC
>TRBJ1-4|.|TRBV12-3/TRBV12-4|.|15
CASSAWRASAEKLFF
TGTGCCAGCAGCGCGTGGCGGGCCTCGGCGGAGAAACTGTTTTTT
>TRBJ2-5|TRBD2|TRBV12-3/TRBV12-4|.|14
CASRPGLAGETQYF
TGTGCCAGCAGACCCGGACTAGCGGGCGAGACCCAGTACTTC
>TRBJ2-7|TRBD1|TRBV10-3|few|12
CAIADRVIEQYF
TGTGCCATTGCGGACAGGGTAATCGAGCAGTACTTC
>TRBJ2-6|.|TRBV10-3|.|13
CAIRPGPANVLTF
TGTGCCATCAGGCCAGGGCCGGCCAACGTCCTGACTTTC
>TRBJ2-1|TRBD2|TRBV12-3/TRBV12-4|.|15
CASISTSGRWHEQFF
TGTGCCAGCATTTCGACTAGCGGGAGGTGGCATGAGCAGTTCTTC
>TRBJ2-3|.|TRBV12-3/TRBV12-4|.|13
CASSGDPPDTQYF
TGTGCCAGCAGTGGGGACCCCCCGGATACGCAGTATTTT
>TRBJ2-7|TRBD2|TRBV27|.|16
CASSSGGAGGSYEQYF
TGTGCCAGCAGTTCCGGGGGAGCGGGAGGTTCCTACGAGCAGTACTTC
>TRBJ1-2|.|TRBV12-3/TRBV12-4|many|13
CASSPGGSYGYTF
TGTGCCAGCAGTCCCGGGGGATCGTATGGCTACACCTTC
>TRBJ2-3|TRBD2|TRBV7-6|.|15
CASSLAGGATDTQYF
TGTGCCAGCAGCTTAGCGGGAGGGGCGACAGATACGCAGTATTTT
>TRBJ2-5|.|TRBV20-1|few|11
CSAQGGETQYF
TGCAGTGCTCAGGGGGGGGAGACCCAGTACTTC
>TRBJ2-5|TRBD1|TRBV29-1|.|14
CSGADGTGYETQYF
TGCAGCGGTGCTGATGGGACAGGGTATGAGACCCAGTACTTC
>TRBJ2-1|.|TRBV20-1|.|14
CSASEDITRDEQFF
TGCAGTGCTAGTGAGGACATCACTAGGGATGAGCAGTTCTTC